The clone carrying this T cell receptor (beta chain) was detected ten times or more. Its specificity is not known. This record comes from a study of T cells after yellow fever vaccination. Whole-study findings and limits: Reappearance after the booster was observed for most primary-vaccination clones (roughly 97% CD4, about 86% CD8). A weaker but faster secondary response was observed, peaking on day 5 versus 15. Highly abundant clonotypes carried over from the bulk population could end up in FACS-sorted repertoires as contaminants.

The CDR3 spans 14 residues. Germline assignment: CDR1 MDHEN and CDR2 SYDVKM. The ends lost 7 bases at V and 10 bases at J; junction bases unmatched: 11. Making TCR cDNA involved 5'RACE template switching, which added UMIs and a universal primer site. Via MiXCR, TCRdb re-called the 5' RACE reads, giving one row per CDR3 protein. Of roughly 62,000 distinct CDR3 sequences listed, more than 5.5% are singletons. The receptor was derived from a man between 18 and 35 years old who received the YFV17D yellow fever vaccine. The sample here was CD8+ T cells sorted from PBMCs, taken on the day of the first yellow fever vaccination. V is TRBV28 and J is TRBJ2-1; 9 bases fit TRBD1. The CDR3 DNA reads as TGTGCCAGCATGGGGGACAGGGTATTGTTGGAGCAGTTCTTC. This gives the protein CASMGDRVLLEQFF.